Listed below are T cell receptor beta chains from one sample, sequenced in a study of shared T cell receptors in the human thymus. Measured with immunoSEQ multiplex PCR; TCRdb has only the in-frame clones, and not every one. The sample records about 540,000 clones, approximately 80% being singletons. These records were also assigned to another study, of human thymus T cells.

The sample comprised thymocytes. The receptor set was obtained from a boy less than two years old with a congenital heart defect. Each CDR3 is given with its conserved first and last residue. A D gene is named only where the DNA matches it firmly. A row's size may be missing; if present it is once, few, many or a size class.

TRBJ2-7 TRBD2 TRBV10-3 few CATRGTSALDPSYEQYF TGTGCCACCCGAGGGACTAGCGCCTTAGATCCCTCCTACGAGCAGTACTTC
TRBJ2-7 TRBD2 TRBV30 . CAWSGREGNRASYEQYF TGTGCCTGGAGTGGGCGGGAGGGAAATAGGGCCTCCTACGAGCAGTACTTC
TRBJ2-2 TRBD2 TRBV27 . CASSQGLAVNFGGELFF TGTGCCAGCAGTCAGGGACTAGCGGTGAATTTTGGCGGGGAGCTGTTTTTT
TRBJ1-4 . TRBV28 . CASSPYGTKGEKLFF TGTGCCAGCAGTCCCTACGGGACAAAGGGGGAAAAACTGTTTTTT
TRBJ2-7 . TRBV25-1 . CASSVPQGYEQYF TGTGCCAGCAGTGTACCACAGGGTTACGAGCAGTACTTC
TRBJ2-7 TRBD2 TRBV7-2 . CASSLEREIYEQYF TGTGCCAGCAGCTTAGAGCGGGAGATCTACGAGCAGTACTTC
TRBJ2-1 . TRBV14 . CAVGAGRDEQFF TGTGCCGTGGGGGCCGGAAGGGATGAGCAGTTCTTC
TRBJ2-2 . TRBV10-2 . CASREPKGTGELFF TGCGCCAGCAGGGAACCTAAGGGGACCGGGGAGCTGTTTTTT
TRBJ2-7 . TRBV20-1 . CSAYELPEQYF TGCAGTGCGTACGAGCTGCCCGAGCAGTACTTC
TRBJ2-2 . TRBV2 once CASSVPERVIPGELFF TGTGCCAGCAGTGTACCCGAGAGGGTGATCCCCGGGGAGCTGTTTTTT
TRBJ2-2 . TRBV25-1 . CASSVRPGHYTGELFF TGTGCCAGCAGTGTCCGTCCGGGACACTACACCGGGGAGCTGTTTTTT